This entry lists 23 T cell receptor beta chains sequenced from one sample in a study of beta chain features in type 1 diabetes. General study points: There was a moderate but significant shortening of TCRB CDR3s in all four CD4+ subsets of Type 1 diabetes patients.

Sequencing targeted expressed TCRB transcripts, as all isolated RNA had been reverse transcribed. The method was immunoSEQ multiplex PCR; TCRdb's version includes in-frame clones alone and lacks a portion of them. The sample consists of roughly 290,000 clones, about 15% of them appearing once. What these receptors recognize is not known. The specimen was naive CD4+ T cells from blood. Every receptor here comes from a man younger than 30 with type 1 diabetes.

This CDR3 reads CASSPRPGTGAADETQYF. CDR3 bases: TGTGCCAGCAGTCCTCGTCCCGGGACAGGGGCGGCAGACGAGACCCAGTACTTC. The chain joins TRBV28 to TRBJ2-5; 10 bases line up with TRBD1. This CDR3 is built from 18 residues. Germline CDR1 reads MDHEN; CDR2 reads SYDVKM. V was pared by 5 bases and J by 5 bases, with 17 bases of the junction left unmatched.

A few counts support this clone. The rearrangement uses TRBV7-2 and TRBJ1-2; D is undetermined. The CDR3 is made up of 13 amino acids. The germline V and J ends were trimmed by 3 bases and 8 bases, with 13 bases remaining between them. Germline CDR1 SGHTA, CDR2 FQGNSA. This chain's CDR3 is CASSLAARGGYTF. CDR3 nucleotide sequence: TGTGCCAGCAGCTTGGCGGCACGAGGAGGCTACACCTTC.

This chain joins TRBV5-1 and TRBJ1-5, with 8 bases identical to TRBD1. The CDR3 runs 14 residues. Germline V gives CDR1 SGHRS, CDR2 YFSETQ. J was trimmed by 6 bases and V by 2 bases; bases with no gene match: 4. For the CDR3, the DNA is TGCGCCAGCAGCTTCACACAGGGGGGTCAGCCCCAGCATTTT. Protein product: CASSFTQGGQPQHF.

This clone was counted between two and nine times. The V gene is TRBV6-5, the J gene TRBJ2-3; D unclear. V was shortened by 6 bases and J by 6 bases, with 16 bases between the two germline ends. The germline V gene encodes CDR1 MNHEY and CDR2 SVGAGI. The CDR3 is made up of 14 amino acids. Written as DNA, the CDR3 is TGTGCCAGCAGATACGCCCGCGTATCCGATACGCAGTATTTT. Its protein product is CASRYARVSDTQYF.

This clone was observed a handful of times. In nucleotides, the CDR3 is TGTGCCATCAGTGGCGAGGGAGAGACCCAGTACTTC. This translates into CAISGEGETQYF. The chain carries TRBV10-3 and TRBJ2-5; TRBD2 might be the D (5 bases). The germline CDR1 and CDR2 sequences are ENHRY and SYGVKD. Trimming left V 4 bases short and J 4 bases short, with 7 bases between. This CDR3 is 12 amino acids long.

This chain joins TRBV6-4 and TRBJ2-1, with a possible D match to TRBD2 (6 bases). The ends were cut back, 0 bases at V and 0 bases at J, with 12 bases in the middle. This CDR3 has 17 amino acids. The germline V gene encodes CDR1 MRHNA and CDR2 SNTAGT. The CDR3 loop is CASSDSPGESSYNEQFF. The CDR3 nucleotides are TGTGCCAGCAGTGACTCGCCGGGGGAGAGCTCCTACAATGAGCAGTTCTTC.

This clone was counted a few times. The V call is TRBV6-5, the J call TRBJ2-2, with 9 bases lining up with TRBD1. Trimming took 5 bases from V and 7 from J; bases not matched to a gene: 5. Germline CDR1 and CDR2: MNHEY and SVGAGI. The CDR3 has 14 amino acids. The CDR3 DNA follows: TGTGCCAGCAGTAGAACAGGGGGCTACGGGGAGCTGTTTTTT. Protein sequence: CASSRTGGYGELFF.

This clone has just a few counts. This chain joins TRBV19 and TRBJ2-1, with unresolved D. CDR1 and CDR2 (germline): LNHDA, SQIVND (reference sequence). The CDR3 consists of 16 residues. With 1 base removed from V and 0 bases from J, the gap between germline ends came to 10 bases. The CDR3 nucleotides read TGTGCCAGTAGTATAGGACTTTTTGACTCCTACAATGAGCAGTTCTTC. This sequence encodes CASSIGLFDSYNEQFF.

This chain links TRBV6-5 with TRBJ2-1, with 7 bases that match TRBD1. V shed 6 bases and J 3 bases; nucleotides not matched to a gene: 8. Germline V CDR1 and CDR2: MNHEY, SVGAGI. The CDR3 sequence is 15 residues long. Written as DNA, the CDR3 is TGTGCCAGCAGGTACACAGGGGCTAGCTACAATGAGCAGTTCTTC. Protein: CASRYTGASYNEQFF.

The table lists this clone with a few counts. The chain couples TRBV6-5 to TRBJ2-2; 8 nucleotides agree with TRBD1. Looked up from germline, CDR1 is MNHEY and CDR2 is SVGAGI. V shed 2 bases and J 1 base; nucleotides not matched to a gene: 3. This CDR3 is 16 amino acids long. CDR3 bases: TGTGCCAGCAGTTACCCCGGGACAGGGAACACCGGGGAGCTGTTTTTT. Protein: CASSYPGTGNTGELFF.

The table lists this clone with a few counts. The chain is built from TRBV7-2 and TRBJ2-2; 10 nucleotides line up with TRBD1. Per the germline V gene, CDR1 is SGHTA and CDR2 is FQGNSA. The V gene end was trimmed by 6 bases and the J gene end by 5 bases; junction bases not matched to a gene: 6. The CDR3 has 15 residues. The CDR3 DNA is TGTGCCAGCAGTCGACAGGGGGCGCCTACCGGGGAGCTGTTTTTT. Its translation: CASSRQGAPTGELFF.

This clone has a handful of counts. The chain has TRBV7-2 and TRBJ2-1, with D possibly TRBD2 on 5 matching bases. This CDR3 spans 13 amino acids. The germline V and J ends were trimmed by 2 bases and 10 bases, with 12 bases remaining between them. Germline CDR1 reads SGHTA; CDR2 reads FQGNSA. CDR3 in DNA: TGTGCCAGCAGCTTATTCGTAGCGCGGGAGCAGTTCTTC. Encoded protein: CASSLFVAREQFF.

This clone was seen only a few times. The genes are TRBV10-3 and TRBJ2-1, with a weak D call TRBD2 (6 bases). Germline V gives CDR1 ENHRY, CDR2 SYGVKD. CDR3 length equals 16 residues. V was shortened by 4 bases and J by 7 bases, with 20 bases between the two germline ends. The chain's CDR3 is CAISGGGSGSGNEQFF. The CDR3 nucleotides read TGTGCCATCAGTGGGGGAGGTTCGGGCTCGGGGAATGAGCAGTTCTTC.

This chain uses TRBV15 with TRBJ2-7; no firm D call. The germline V gene encodes CDR1 LNHNV and CDR2 YYDKDF (reference sequence). The length of the CDR3 is 11 residues. V was cut by 5 bases and J by 7 bases, with 9 bases left in between. CDR3 nucleotide sequence: TGTGCCACCAGCGGTTACCGGGAGCAGTACTTC. Its translation is CATSGYREQYF. Drawing the rest from reference TRBV15 and TRBJ2-7, the complete variable domain is DAMVIQNPRYQVTQFGKPVTLSCSQTLNHNVMYWYQQKSSQAPKLLFHYYDKDFNNEADTPDNFQSRRPNTSFCFLDIRSPGLGDTAMYLCATSGYREQYFGPGTRLTVT.

The rearrangement links TRBV6-6 to TRBJ2-5, with D hard to call. V lost 0 bases, J lost 1 base, and 6 bases lay in between. From germline, CDR1 is MNHNY and CDR2 SVGAGI (reference sequence). This CDR3 comprises 14 residues. The CDR3 sequence is CASSYSGSQETQYF. The DNA of the CDR3 is TGTGCCAGCAGTTACTCTGGCAGCCAAGAGACCCAGTACTTC.

The genes are TRBV7-2 and TRBJ2-1, with 10 bases identical to TRBD1. This CDR3 is built from 17 residues. Germline CDR1 SGHTA, CDR2 FQGNSA. V lost 5 bases, J lost 3 bases, and 10 bases stayed unmatched. CDR3 residues: CASSPRRDRGYYNEQFF. The CDR3 region has the DNA TGTGCCAGCAGCCCACGGAGGGACAGGGGTTACTACAATGAGCAGTTCTTC.

This clone came up a few times. The V call is TRBV6-6, the J call TRBJ2-5; 8 nucleotides match TRBD2. The germline V gene has CDR1 MNHNY and CDR2 SVGAGI (reference sequence). The CDR3 spans 14 residues. With 4 bases clipped from V and 2 bases from J, the junction kept 3 bases outside the gene matches. The CDR3 nucleotides read TGTGCCAGCAGTTTCCCGGGGGGGCAAGAGACCCAGTACTTC. This encodes CASSFPGGQETQYF.

This clone has more than one count but fewer than ten. The rearrangement joins TRBV20-1 to TRBJ2-1; a weak D match, TRBD1 (5 bases). Trimming removed 3 bases at V and 6 bases at J, with 6 bases between. Germline CDR1 reads DFQATT; CDR2 reads SNEGSKA (reference sequence). CDR3 size: 11 residues. The CDR3 loop reads CSASGANEQFF. DNA for the CDR3: TGCAGTGCTAGTGGGGCCAATGAGCAGTTCTTC.

The genes are TRBV18 and TRBJ1-1, with a possible D match to TRBD1 (5 bases). The germline gives CDR1 KGHSH, CDR2 LQKENI. This CDR3 spans 15 amino acids. V lost 4 bases and J lost 1, with 13 bases in between. The CDR3: CASSRGPMGNTEAFF. In DNA, the CDR3 is TGTGCCAGCTCACGGGGCCCTATGGGGAACACTGAAGCTTTCTTT.

The chain links TRBV6-5 to TRBJ2-1; D is undetermined. V lost 6 bases, J lost 9 bases, and 18 bases lay in between. Germline V gene sequence: CDR1 MNHEY, CDR2 SVGAGI. CDR3 length equals 14 residues. The CDR3 nucleotides are TGTGCCAGCAGCCCCTCTGTGAGTCGGAGTGAGCAGTTCTTC. Protein: CASSPSVSRSEQFF.

The V gene is TRBV6-5, the J gene TRBJ2-2; D is undetermined. With 0 bases removed from V and 14 bases from J, the gap between germline ends came to 13 bases. Germline V CDR1 and CDR2: MNHEY, SVGAGI. The CDR3 is 13 amino acids. Written as DNA, the CDR3 is TGTGCCAGCAGTTACTCCGTTGTATCGGTCCTGTTTTTT. Translation: CASSYSVVSVLFF.

This clone was seen a few times. This rearrangement joins TRBV5-1 to TRBJ1-2, with 11 bases identical to TRBD1. The V gene's germline CDR1 is SGHRS and CDR2 YFSETQ. Germline trimming cut 0 bases from V and 9 bases from J; bases unmatched to any gene: 7. The CDR3 is made up of 15 amino acids. Here the CDR3 DNA reads TGCGCCAGCAGCTTGGGCGGACAGGGGGCGTCCAGCTACACCTTC. Its protein product is CASSLGGQGASSYTF.

This clone occurred a few times. The genes are TRBV7-9 and TRBJ2-1; 10 bases are shared with TRBD2. The CDR3 consists of 17 residues. Germline assignment: CDR1 SEHNR and CDR2 FQNEAQ (reference sequence). V lost 0 bases and J lost 0; bases outside the gene matches: 2. The CDR3 DNA follows: TGTGCCAGCAGCTTAGCGAGCGGGGGGGGCTCCTACAATGAGCAGTTCTTC. This sequence encodes CASSLASGGGSYNEQFF. Based on the CDR3 plus reference TRBV7-9 and TRBJ2-1, the full variable domain is DTGVSQNPRHKITKRGQNVTFRCDPISEHNRLYWYRQTLGQGPEFLTYFQNEAQLEKSRLLSDRFSAERPKGSFSTLEIQRTEQGDSAMYLCASSLASGGGSYNEQFFGPGTRLTVL.